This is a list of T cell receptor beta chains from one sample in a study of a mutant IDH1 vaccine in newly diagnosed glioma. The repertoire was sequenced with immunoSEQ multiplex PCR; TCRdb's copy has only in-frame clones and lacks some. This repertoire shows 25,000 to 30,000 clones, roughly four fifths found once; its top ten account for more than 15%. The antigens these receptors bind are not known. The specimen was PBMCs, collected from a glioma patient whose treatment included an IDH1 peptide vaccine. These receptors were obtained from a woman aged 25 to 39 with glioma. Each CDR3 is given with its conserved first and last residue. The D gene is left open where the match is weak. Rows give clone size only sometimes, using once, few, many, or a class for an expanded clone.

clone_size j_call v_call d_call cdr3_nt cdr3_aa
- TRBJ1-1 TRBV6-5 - TGTGCCAGCACCAGGTCAGGGTCGACTGAAGCTTTCTTT CASTRSGSTEAFF
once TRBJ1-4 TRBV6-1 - TGTGCCAGCAGTGAAGTTCTGGGCCCTGAAAAACTGTTTTTT CASSEVLGPEKLFF
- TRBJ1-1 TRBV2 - TGTGCCAGCGGACGGTCTGAAGCAGCTTTCTTT CASGRSEAAFF
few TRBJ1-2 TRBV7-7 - TGTGCTAGCAGCTTAGCGCCTCGACAAGGATACTATGGCTACACCTTC CASSLAPRQGYYGYTF
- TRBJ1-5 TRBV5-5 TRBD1 TGTGCCAGCAGCCCAACCTCCCCGGGACAGGGAGACCAGCCCCAGCATTTT CASSPTSPGQGDQPQHF
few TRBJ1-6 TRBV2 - TGTGCCAGCAGTGAAGGGGCAGGGAATTCACCCCTCCACTTT CASSEGAGNSPLHF
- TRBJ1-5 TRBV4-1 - TGCGCCAGCAGCCAAGGGGGGGGACCGCTTCAGCCCCAGCATTTT CASSQGGGPLQPQHF
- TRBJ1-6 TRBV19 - TGTGCCAGTAGTACCCACAGCAATTCACCCCTCCACTTT CASSTHSNSPLHF
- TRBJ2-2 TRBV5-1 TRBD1 TGCGCCAGCAGCTTGGACAGGGGACGGAACGGGGAGCTGTTTTTT CASSLDRGRNGELFF
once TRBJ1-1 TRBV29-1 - TGCAGCGCCCTCAGATCCGGGCGGGGTGAAGCTTTCTTT CSALRSGRGEAFF
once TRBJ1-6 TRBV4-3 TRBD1 TGCGCCAGCAGCCAAGATTCCCCGACAGGGTGGGATTCACCCCTCCACTTT CASSQDSPTGWDSPLHF
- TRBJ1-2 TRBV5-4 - TGTGCCAGCAGCGGGGCCGGGACGGTCTATGGCTACACCTTC CASSGAGTVYGYTF
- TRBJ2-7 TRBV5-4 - TGTGCCAGCAGCCTTGGGGGGGCGGGGAGCTCCTACGAGCAGTACTTC CASSLGGAGSSYEQYF
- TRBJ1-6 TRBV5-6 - TGTGCCAGCAGCTTGGGTAGCAAGAGCTATAATTCACCCCTCCACTTT CASSLGSKSYNSPLHF
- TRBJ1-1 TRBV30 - TGTGCCTGGGGCTTTGTACCGAACACTGAAGCTTTCTTT CAWGFVPNTEAFF
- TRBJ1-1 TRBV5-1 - TGCGCCAGCAGCTTCATCGACAGGTTGAACACTGAAGCTTTCTTT CASSFIDRLNTEAFF
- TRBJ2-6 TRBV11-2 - TGTGCCAGCAGCTTAACTGGGGCCAACGTCCTGACTTTC CASSLTGANVLTF
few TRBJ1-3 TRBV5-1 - TGCGCCAGCAGCTTGTCAGGCTACTCTGGAAACACCATATATTTT CASSLSGYSGNTIYF
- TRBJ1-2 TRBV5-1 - TGCGCCAGCAGCTACGACATTACGGGGCGAAACTATGGCTACACCTTC CASSYDITGRNYGYTF
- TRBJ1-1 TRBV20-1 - TGCAGTGCTCCCCGGGACACTGAAGCTTTCTTT CSAPRDTEAFF
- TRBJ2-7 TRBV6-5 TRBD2 TGTGCCAGCAGTTACTCTGGAAGCGGGGGTCCTTACGAGCAGTACTTC CASSYSGSGGPYEQYF
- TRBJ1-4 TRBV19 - TGTGCCAGTAGTACCGGGTGGGGGAATGAAAAACTGTTTTTT CASSTGWGNEKLFF
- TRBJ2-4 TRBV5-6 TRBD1 TGTGCCAGCAGCCTCGGACAGGTAGCCAAAAACATTCAGTACTTC CASSLGQVAKNIQYF
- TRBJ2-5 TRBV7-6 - TGTGCCAGCAGCTTAGGGCTTAAGAGGGACCAGTACTTC CASSLGLKRDQYF
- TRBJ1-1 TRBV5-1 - TGCGCCAGCAGCCCACTTAAGACTGGGGGGAACACTGAAGCTTTCTTT CASSPLKTGGNTEAFF
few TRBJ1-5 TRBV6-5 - TGTGCCAGCAGTTACCCACCGCGAGGGGAAGAGCAGCCCCAGCATTTT CASSYPPRGEEQPQHF
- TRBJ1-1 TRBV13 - TGTGCCTCCCTAGGGGCTTTTAACACTGAAGCTTTCTTT CASLGAFNTEAFF
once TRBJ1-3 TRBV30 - TGTGCCTGGGGAAGATCTGGAAACACCATATATTTT CAWGRSGNTIYF
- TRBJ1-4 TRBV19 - TGTGCCAGTAGTATTGGGGAAAAACTGTTTTTT CASSIGEKLFF
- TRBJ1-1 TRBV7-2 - TGTGCCAGCAGCTATCAGGGAGGTTTCACTGAAGCTTTCTTT CASSYQGGFTEAFF
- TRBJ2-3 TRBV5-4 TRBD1 TGTGCCAGTAGGACAGGGGGCACAGATACGCAGTATTTT CASRTGGTDTQYF
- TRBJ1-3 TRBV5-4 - TGTGCCAGCAGCTTGGCCGCGGCTGCTGGAAACACCATATATTTT CASSLAAAAGNTIYF
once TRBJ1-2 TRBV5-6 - TGTGCCAGCAGCTCCAGGGACTATGGCTACACCTTC CASSSRDYGYTF
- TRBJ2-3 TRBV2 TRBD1 TGTGCCAGCGGACAGGCAGTATTCACAGATACGCAGTATTTT CASGQAVFTDTQYF
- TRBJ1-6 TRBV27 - TGTGCCAGCAGTACAGGTATTTCACCCCTCCACTTT CASSTGISPLHF
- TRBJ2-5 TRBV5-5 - TGTGCCAGCACCCTGAACGGGGAGACCCAGTACTTC CASTLNGETQYF
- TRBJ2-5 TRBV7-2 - TGTGCCAGCAGCTTCTTTGTCCAAGAGACCCAGTACTTC CASSFFVQETQYF
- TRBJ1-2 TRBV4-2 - TGTGCCAGCAGCCAAGATCGGGGGGGCTATGGCTACACCTTC CASSQDRGGYGYTF
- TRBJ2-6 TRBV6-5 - TGTGCCAGCAGTTACTCGGGATCTGGGGCCAACGTCCTGACTTTC CASSYSGSGANVLTF
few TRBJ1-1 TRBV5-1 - TGCGCCAGCAGCTTGGACAGTCCCAGGGGGAACACTGAAGCTTTCTTT CASSLDSPRGNTEAFF
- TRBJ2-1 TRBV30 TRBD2 TGTGCATCCACCCCCTCTAGCGGGGGGGACAATGAGCAGTTCTTC CASTPSSGGDNEQFF
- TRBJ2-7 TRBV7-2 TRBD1 TGTGCCAGCAGCTCCGGGACAGGGTTCGAGCAGTACTTC CASSSGTGFEQYF
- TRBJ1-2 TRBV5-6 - TGTGCCAGCAGCTCCCGGCCGGGCGGCTACACCTTC CASSSRPGGYTF
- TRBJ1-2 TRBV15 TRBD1 TGTGCCACCAGCAGAGGGGACAGGGGGAGCTACACCTTC CATSRGDRGSYTF
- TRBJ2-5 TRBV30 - TGTGCCTGGAGTGGTTTGGCAGGCGTAACGCTGGAGACCCAGTACTTC CAWSGLAGVTLETQYF
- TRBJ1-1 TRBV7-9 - TGTGCCAGCAGCTTAGTCGCGGGTTCGTACACTGAAGCTTTCTTT CASSLVAGSYTEAFF
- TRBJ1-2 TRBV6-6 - TGTGCCAGCACCTCGCGGCCGGATGGCTACACCTTC CASTSRPDGYTF
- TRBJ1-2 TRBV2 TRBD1 TGTGCCAGCACTCGAAAGGGACAGGGGGGCTATGGCTACACCTTC CASTRKGQGGYGYTF
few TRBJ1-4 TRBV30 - TGTGCCTGGGCCTCGGGGGTAGGGGAAAAACTGTTTTTT CAWASGVGEKLFF
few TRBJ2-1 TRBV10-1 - TGCGCCAGCAGCGAACTGGACGTCGGCGCTGAGCAGTTCTTC CASSELDVGAEQFF
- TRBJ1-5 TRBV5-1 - TGCGCCAGCAGACCAGCTTACAGTCCAAATCAGCCCCAGCATTTT CASRPAYSPNQPQHF
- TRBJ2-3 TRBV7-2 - TGTGCCAGCAGCCCCAGGACAGGCACAGATACGCAGTATTTT CASSPRTGTDTQYF
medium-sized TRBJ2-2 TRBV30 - TGTGCCTCCCCCAGGGGCGATAGCACCGGGGAGCTGTTTTTT CASPRGDSTGELFF
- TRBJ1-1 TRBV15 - TGTGCCACCAGCAGAGGACAGACCGACACTGAAGCTTTCTTT CATSRGQTDTEAFF
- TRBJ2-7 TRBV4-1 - TGCGCCAGCAGCCCTAGTCTGGGGTCCTACGAGCAGTACTTC CASSPSLGSYEQYF
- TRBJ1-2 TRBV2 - TGTGCCAGCAGTGGGGTCTCCCATGGGAATGGCTACACCTTC CASSGVSHGNGYTF
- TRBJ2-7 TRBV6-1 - TGTGCCAGCAGCAGACAGGGAGGCGAGCAGTACTTC CASSRQGGEQYF
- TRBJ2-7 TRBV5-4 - TGTGCCAGCAGCTTGGGTGGGGCGGCCTACGAGCAGTACTTC CASSLGGAAYEQYF
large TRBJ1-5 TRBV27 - TGTGCCAGCAGTCGGGGGGTAGGAGGAAATCAGCCCCAGCATTTT CASSRGVGGNQPQHF